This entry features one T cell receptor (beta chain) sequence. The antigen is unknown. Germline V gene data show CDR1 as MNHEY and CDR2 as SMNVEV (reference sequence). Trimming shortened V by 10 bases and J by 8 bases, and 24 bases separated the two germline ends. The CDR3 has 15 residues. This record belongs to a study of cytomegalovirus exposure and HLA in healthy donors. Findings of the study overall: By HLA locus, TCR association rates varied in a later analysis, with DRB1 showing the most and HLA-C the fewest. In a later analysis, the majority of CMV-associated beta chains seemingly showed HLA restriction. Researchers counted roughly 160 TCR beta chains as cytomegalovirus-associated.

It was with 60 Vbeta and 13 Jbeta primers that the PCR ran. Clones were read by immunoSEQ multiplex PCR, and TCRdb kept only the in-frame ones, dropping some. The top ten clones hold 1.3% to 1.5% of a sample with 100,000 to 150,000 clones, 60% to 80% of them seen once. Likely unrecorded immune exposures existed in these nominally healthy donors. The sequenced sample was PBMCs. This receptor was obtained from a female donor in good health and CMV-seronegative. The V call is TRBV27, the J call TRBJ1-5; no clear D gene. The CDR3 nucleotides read TGTGCCACCAAACTGCTTTTCAGGCGTCAGGAGCCCCAGCATTTT. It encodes CATKLLFRRQEPQHF.